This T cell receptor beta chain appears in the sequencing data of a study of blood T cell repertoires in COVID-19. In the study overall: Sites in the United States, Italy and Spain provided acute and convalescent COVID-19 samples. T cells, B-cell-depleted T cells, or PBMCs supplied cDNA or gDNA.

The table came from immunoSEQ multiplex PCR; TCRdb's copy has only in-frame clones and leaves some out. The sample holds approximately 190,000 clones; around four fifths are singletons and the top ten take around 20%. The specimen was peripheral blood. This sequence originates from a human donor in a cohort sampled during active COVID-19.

The CDR3 coding sequence is TGTGCCAGCAGCTTGCAGGGGAATGGCTACACCTTC. Protein sequence: CASSLQGNGYTF. This chain uses TRBV11-2 with TRBJ1-2; tentatively, D is TRBD1 (6 bases). The CDR3 covers 12 residues. The V gene lost 3 bases and the J gene lost 6 bases, with 8 bases spanning the gap. CDR1 SGHAT and CDR2 FQNNGV come from the germline V gene.